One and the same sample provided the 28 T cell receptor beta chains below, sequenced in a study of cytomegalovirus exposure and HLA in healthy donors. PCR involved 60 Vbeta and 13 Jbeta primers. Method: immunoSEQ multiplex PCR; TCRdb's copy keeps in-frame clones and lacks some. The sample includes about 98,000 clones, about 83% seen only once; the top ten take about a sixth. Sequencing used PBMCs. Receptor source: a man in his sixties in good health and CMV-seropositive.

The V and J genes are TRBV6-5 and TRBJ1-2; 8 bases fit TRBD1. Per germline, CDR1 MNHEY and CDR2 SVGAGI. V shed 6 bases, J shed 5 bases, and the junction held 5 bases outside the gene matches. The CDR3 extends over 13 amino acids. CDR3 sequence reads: CASSAGGLYGYTF. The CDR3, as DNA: TGTGCCAGCAGCGCAGGGGGCCTTTATGGCTACACCTTC.

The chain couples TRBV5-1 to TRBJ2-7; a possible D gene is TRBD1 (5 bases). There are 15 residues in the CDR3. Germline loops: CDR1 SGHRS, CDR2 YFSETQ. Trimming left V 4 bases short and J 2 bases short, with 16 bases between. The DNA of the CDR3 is TGCGCCAGCAGCCTCACAGGTATACCCACCTACGAGCAGTACTTC. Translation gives CASSLTGIPTYEQYF.

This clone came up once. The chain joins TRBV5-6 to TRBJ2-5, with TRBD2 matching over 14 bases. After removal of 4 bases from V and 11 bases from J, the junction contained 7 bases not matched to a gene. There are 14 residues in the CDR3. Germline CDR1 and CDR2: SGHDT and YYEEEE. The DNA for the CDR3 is TGTGCCAGCAGCCTGGGACTAGCGGGGGATGAGCAGTACTTC. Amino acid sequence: CASSLGLAGDEQYF.

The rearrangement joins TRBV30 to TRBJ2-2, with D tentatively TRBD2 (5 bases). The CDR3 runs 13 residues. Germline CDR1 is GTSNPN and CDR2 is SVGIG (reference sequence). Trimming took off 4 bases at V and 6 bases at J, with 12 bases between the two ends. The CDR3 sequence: CAWTPKRSGELFF. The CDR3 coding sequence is TGTGCCTGGACCCCCAAGCGGTCCGGGGAGCTGTTTTTT.

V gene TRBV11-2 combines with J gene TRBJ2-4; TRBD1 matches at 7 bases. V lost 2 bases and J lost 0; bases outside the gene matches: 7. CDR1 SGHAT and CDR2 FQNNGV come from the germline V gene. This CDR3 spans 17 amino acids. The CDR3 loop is CASSLFSGQIAKNIQYF. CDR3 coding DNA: TGTGCCAGCAGCTTATTTTCGGGACAGATAGCCAAAAACATTCAGTACTTC.

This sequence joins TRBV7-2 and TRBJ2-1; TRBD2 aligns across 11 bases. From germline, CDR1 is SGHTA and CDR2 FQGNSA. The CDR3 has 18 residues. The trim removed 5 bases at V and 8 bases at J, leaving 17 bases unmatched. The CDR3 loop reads CASSGADSGGARFYEQFF. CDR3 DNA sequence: TGTGCCAGCAGCGGTGCGGATAGCGGGGGGGCGAGGTTCTATGAGCAGTTCTTC.

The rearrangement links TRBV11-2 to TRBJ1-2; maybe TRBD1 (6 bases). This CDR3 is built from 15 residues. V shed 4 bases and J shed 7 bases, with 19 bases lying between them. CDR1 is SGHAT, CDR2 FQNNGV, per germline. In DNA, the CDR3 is TGTGCCAGCAGCTCACGCCTGCAAGGGGGTGGTGGCTACACCTTC. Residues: CASSSRLQGGGGYTF.

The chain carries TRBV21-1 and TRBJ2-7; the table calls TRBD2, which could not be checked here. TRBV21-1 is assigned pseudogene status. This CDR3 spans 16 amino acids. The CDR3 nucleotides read TGTGCCAGCAGCAAAGGGGGGCGGGGGGGATATAACGAGCAGTACTTC. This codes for CASSKGGRGGYNEQYF.

The CDR3 is CASSLGRTSTSTDTQYF. As DNA, the CDR3 is TGTGCCAGCAGCTTAGGTCGGACTTCGACTAGCACAGATACGCAGTATTTT. The chain joins TRBV7-6 to TRBJ2-3; D is perhaps TRBD2 (5 bases). The germline gives CDR1 SGHVS, CDR2 FNYEAQ. CDR3 size: 17 residues. V was clipped by 1 base and J by 0 bases, with 14 bases between them.

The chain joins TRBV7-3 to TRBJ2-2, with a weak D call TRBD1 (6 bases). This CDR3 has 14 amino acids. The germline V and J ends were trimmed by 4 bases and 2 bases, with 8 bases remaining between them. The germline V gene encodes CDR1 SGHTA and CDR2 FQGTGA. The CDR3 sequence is CASSWGPNTGELFF. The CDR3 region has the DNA TGTGCCAGCAGCTGGGGGCCAAACACCGGGGAGCTGTTTTTT.

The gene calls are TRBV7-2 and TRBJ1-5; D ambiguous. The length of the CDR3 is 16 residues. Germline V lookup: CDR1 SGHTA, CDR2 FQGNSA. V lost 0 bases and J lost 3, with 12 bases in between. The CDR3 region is CASSLAGYSFNQPQHF. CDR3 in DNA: TGTGCCAGCAGCTTAGCAGGTTACAGTTTCAATCAGCCCCAGCATTTT. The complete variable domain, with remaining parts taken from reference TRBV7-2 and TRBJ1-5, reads GAGVSQSPSNKVTEKGKDVELRCDPISGHTALYWYRQSLGQGLEFLIYFQGNSAPDKSGLPSDRFSAERTGGSVSTLTIQRTQQEDSAVYLCASSLAGYSFNQPQHFGDGTRLSIL.

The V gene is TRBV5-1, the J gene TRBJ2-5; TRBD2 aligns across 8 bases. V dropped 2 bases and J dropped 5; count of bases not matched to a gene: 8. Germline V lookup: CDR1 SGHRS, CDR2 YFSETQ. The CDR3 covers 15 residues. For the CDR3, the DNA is TGCGCCAGCAGCTTTAGCGGGGCCGAGAGGGAGACCCAGTACTTC. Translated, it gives CASSFSGAERETQYF. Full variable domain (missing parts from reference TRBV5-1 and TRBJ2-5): KAGVTQTPRYLIKTRGQQVTLSCSPISGHRSVSWYQQTPGQGLQFLFEYFSETQRNKGNFPGRFSGRQFSNSRSEMNVSTLELGDSALYLCASSFSGAERETQYFGPGTRLLVL.

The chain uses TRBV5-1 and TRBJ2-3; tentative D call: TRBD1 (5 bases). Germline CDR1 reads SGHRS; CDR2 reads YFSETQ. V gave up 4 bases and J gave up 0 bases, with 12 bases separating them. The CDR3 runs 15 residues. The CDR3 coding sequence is TGCGCCAGCAGCCCGGACACGACAAGCACAGATACGCAGTATTTT. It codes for CASSPDTTSTDTQYF. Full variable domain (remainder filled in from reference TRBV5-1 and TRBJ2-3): KAGVTQTPRYLIKTRGQQVTLSCSPISGHRSVSWYQQTPGQGLQFLFEYFSETQRNKGNFPGRFSGRQFSNSRSEMNVSTLELGDSALYLCASSPDTTSTDTQYFGPGTRLTVL.

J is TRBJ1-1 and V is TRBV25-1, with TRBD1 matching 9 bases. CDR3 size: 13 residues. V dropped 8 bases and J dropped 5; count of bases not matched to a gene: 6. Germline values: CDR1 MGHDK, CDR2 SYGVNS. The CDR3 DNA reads TGTGCCAGCTCACAGGGGGCGCGTACTGAAGCTTTCTTT. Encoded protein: CASSQGARTEAFF.

In nucleotides, the CDR3 is TGTGCCAGCAGCCAACACAGGGGTGAAGAGACCCAGTACTTC. Translating it yields CASSQHRGEETQYF. The chain has TRBV5-5 and TRBJ2-5; 7 nucleotides agree with TRBD1. This CDR3 is built from 14 residues. Germline V lookup: CDR1 SGHKS, CDR2 YYEKEE (reference sequence). V was pared by 4 bases and J by 3 bases, with 6 bases of the junction left unmatched.

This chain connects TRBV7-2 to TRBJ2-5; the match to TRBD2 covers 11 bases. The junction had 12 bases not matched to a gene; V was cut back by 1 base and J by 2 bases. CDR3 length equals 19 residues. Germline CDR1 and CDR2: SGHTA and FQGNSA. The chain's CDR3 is CASSLGISGGAVGQETQYF. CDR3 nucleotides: TGTGCCAGCAGCTTAGGGATTAGCGGGGGGGCTGTAGGACAAGAGACCCAGTACTTC.

The CDR3 bases are TGTGCCAGCAGTCCGAGGGACAGGACGAACACTGAAGCTTTCTTT. Translation: CASSPRDRTNTEAFF. The rearrangement links TRBV27 to TRBJ1-1, with TRBD1 matching over 8 bases. The CDR3 loop spans 15 amino acids. The germline V gene encodes CDR1 MNHEY and CDR2 SMNVEV (reference sequence). Trimming removed 5 bases from V and 1 base from J; junction bases left unmatched: 6.

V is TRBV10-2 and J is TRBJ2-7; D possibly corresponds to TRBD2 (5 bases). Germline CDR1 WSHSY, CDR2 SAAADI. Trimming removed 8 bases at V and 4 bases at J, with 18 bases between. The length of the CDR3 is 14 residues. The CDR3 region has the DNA TGCGCCAGCCTATACGGCGGAACGGGATACGAGCAGTACTTC. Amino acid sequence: CASLYGGTGYEQYF.

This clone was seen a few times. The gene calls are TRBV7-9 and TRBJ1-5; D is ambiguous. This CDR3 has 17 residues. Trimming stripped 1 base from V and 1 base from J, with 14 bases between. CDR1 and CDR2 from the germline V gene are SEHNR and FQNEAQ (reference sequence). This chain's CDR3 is CASSLVVSGGSNQPQHF. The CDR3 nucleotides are TGTGCCAGCAGCTTAGTTGTCTCGGGTGGGAGCAATCAGCCCCAGCATTTT.

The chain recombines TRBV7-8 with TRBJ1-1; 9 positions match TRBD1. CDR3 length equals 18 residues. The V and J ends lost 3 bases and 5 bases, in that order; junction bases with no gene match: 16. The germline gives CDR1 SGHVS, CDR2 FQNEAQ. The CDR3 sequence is CASSFDGTGWTEGTEAFF. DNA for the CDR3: TGTGCCAGCAGCTTCGACGGGACAGGGTGGACCGAGGGGACTGAAGCTTTCTTT.

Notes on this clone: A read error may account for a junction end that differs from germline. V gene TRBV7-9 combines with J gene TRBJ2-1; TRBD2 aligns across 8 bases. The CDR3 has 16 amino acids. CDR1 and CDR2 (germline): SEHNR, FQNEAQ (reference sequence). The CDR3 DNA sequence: TGTTCCAGCAGCCCGGGAAGCGGGGGCCTCAACAATGAGCAGTTCTTC. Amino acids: CSSSPGSGGLNNEQFF.

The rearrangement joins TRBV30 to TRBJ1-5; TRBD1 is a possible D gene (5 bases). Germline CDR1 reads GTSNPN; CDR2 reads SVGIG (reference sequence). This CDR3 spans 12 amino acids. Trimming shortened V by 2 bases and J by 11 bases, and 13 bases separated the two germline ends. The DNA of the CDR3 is TGTGCCTGGAGTCTCTCACAAGGGGCCCAGCATTTT. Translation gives CAWSLSQGAQHF.

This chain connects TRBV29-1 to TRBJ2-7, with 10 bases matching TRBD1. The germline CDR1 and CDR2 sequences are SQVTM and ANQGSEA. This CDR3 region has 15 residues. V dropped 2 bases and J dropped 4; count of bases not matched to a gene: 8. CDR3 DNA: TGCAGCGTTGAATGGGTGGACAGGGGGGCGTACGAGCAGTACTTC. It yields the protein CSVEWVDRGAYEQYF.

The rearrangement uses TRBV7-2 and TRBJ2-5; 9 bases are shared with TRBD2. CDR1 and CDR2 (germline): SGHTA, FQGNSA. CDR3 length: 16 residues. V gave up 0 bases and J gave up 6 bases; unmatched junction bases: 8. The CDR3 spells CASSLATSGGRKTQYF. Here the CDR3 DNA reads TGTGCCAGCAGCTTAGCGACCAGCGGGGGGAGGAAGACCCAGTACTTC.

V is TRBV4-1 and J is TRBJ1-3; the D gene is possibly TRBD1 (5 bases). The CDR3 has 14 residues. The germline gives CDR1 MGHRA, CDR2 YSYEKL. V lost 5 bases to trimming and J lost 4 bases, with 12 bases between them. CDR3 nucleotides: TGCGCCAGCAGCGTGCGGACACCCGGAAACACCATATATTTT. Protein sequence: CASSVRTPGNTIYF.

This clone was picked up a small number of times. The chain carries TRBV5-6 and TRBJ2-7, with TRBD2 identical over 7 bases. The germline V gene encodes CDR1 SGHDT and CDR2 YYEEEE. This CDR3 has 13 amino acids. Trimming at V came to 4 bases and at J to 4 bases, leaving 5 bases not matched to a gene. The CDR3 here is CASSAGVGYEQYF. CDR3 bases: TGTGCCAGCAGCGCGGGAGTCGGGTACGAGCAGTACTTC.

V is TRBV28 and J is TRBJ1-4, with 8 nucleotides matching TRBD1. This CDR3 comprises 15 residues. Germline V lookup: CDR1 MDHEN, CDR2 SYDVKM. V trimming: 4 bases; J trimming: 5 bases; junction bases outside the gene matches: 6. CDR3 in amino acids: CASSSPGGLNEKLFF. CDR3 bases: TGTGCCAGCAGTTCCCCAGGGGGCCTGAATGAAAAACTGTTTTTT. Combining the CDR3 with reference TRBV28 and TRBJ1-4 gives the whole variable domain DVKVTQSSRYLVKRTGEKVFLECVQDMDHENMFWYRQDPGLGLRLIYFSYDVKMKEKGDIPEGYSVSREKKERFSLILESASTNQTSMYLCASSSPGGLNEKLFFGSGTQLSVL.

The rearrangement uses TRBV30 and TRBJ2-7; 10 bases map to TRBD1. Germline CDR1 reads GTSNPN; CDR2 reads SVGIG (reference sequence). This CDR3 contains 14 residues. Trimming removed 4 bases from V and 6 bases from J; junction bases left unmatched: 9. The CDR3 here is CAWNMGQGTGEQYF. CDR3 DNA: TGTGCCTGGAATATGGGACAGGGGACAGGCGAGCAGTACTTC.